The clone carrying this TCR beta chain was seen at least ten times. Preparation of the TCRbeta library used unique molecular identifiers. A single record per CDR3 protein comes from TCRdb applying MiXCR to the PCR reads. The data show about 110,000 distinct CDR3 sequences, with roughly 6.1% seen just once and roughly 24% held by the top ten. With 0 bases removed from V and 4 bases from J, the gap between germline ends came to 11 bases. CDR1 and CDR2 (germline): MNHEY, SVGAGI. The CDR3 length is 15 residues. This entry is derived from a study of T-cell reconstitution after alpha-beta-depleted transplantation in children.

The chain couples TRBV6-5 to TRBJ2-3; the D call may be TRBD1 or TRBD2 (6 bases each). This receptor was taken from a male patient aged 2 to 9 who had a stem cell transplant for acute lymphoblastic leukemia, so the T cells may come from the graft donor. Source: PBMCs, mostly from graft donor cells, taken 360 days after TCRalphabeta/CD19-depleted stem cell transplant. The CDR3 DNA is TGTGCCAGCAGTTACTCGGGGGGCAGGGCAGATACGCAGTATTTT. Encoded protein: CASSYSGGRADTQYF.